These 7 T cell receptor beta chains share one sample of origin, sequenced in a study of shared clonotypes between healthy human individuals. Profiling relied on immunoSEQ multiplex PCR, and the TCRdb table lists in-frame clones only, not all of them. The sample includes a few million clones, almost 96% of them seen just once. Sample: naive CD4+ T cells sorted from blood. Documented subset: CD45RA+ positively selected. The receptors were gathered from a man younger than 35 in good health.

This clone was picked up one time. The rearrangement uses TRBV6-1 and TRBJ2-3; D unclear. CDR1 and CDR2 from the germline V gene are MNHNS and SASEGT. The CDR3 length is 13 residues. Trimming cost V 5 bases and J 4 bases, with 10 bases left between them. The DNA for the CDR3 is TGTGCCAGCAGTAGTAAGTTCGCAGATACGCAGTATTTT. Its translation is CASSSKFADTQYF.

The V gene is TRBV28, the J gene TRBJ2-4; the match to TRBD1 covers 7 bases. Per germline, CDR1 MDHEN and CDR2 SYDVKM. The J segment lost 9 bases and the V segment lost 3 bases, leaving 11 bases of the junction unmatched. CDR3 size: 15 residues. The CDR3 loop is CASSLDWQGEIIQYF. In DNA, the CDR3 is TGTGCCAGCAGTTTGGATTGGCAGGGGGAAATCATTCAGTACTTC. The variable domain in full, completed from reference TRBV28 and TRBJ2-4, reads DVKVTQSSRYLVKRTGEKVFLECVQDMDHENMFWYRQDPGLGLRLIYFSYDVKMKEKGDIPEGYSVSREKKERFSLILESASTNQTSMYLCASSLDWQGEIIQYFGAGTRLSVL.

V gene TRBV15 combines with J gene TRBJ2-7, with unresolved D. Germline V gene sequence: CDR1 LNHNV, CDR2 YYDKDF (reference sequence). CDR3 size: 13 residues. The V gene lost 0 bases and the J gene lost 6 bases, with 9 bases spanning the gap. The CDR3 coding sequence is TGTGCCACCAGCAGAGATCGAGTGTCCGAGCAGTACTTC. The encoded protein is CATSRDRVSEQYF.

V and J are TRBV28 and TRBJ2-3; no clear D. Between the trimmed V and J ends, which lost 5 bases and 6 bases, there was a span of 15 bases. Germline V CDR1 and CDR2: MDHEN, SYDVKM. The CDR3 is made up of 14 amino acids. The CDR3, as DNA: TGTGCCAGCAGTCCTCGGACCCCTGGGGATACGCAGTATTTT. Residues: CASSPRTPGDTQYF.

This clone was picked up a small number of times. This chain connects TRBV6-1 to TRBJ1-6, with TRBD1 as a possible D gene (6 bases). With 0 bases removed from V and 8 bases from J, the gap between germline ends came to 11 bases. The CDR3 spans 15 residues. CDR1 and CDR2 from the germline V gene are MNHNS and SASEGT. CDR3 loop: CASSEARAGDSPLHF. Written as DNA, the CDR3 is TGTGCCAGCAGTGAAGCGAGGGCAGGGGATTCACCCCTCCACTTT.

In this sample, this clone turned up once. This rearrangement joins TRBV7-6 to TRBJ1-1, with 8 bases lining up with TRBD1. With 0 bases clipped from V and 4 bases from J, the junction kept 4 bases outside the gene matches. Germline CDR1 and CDR2: SGHVS and FNYEAQ. This CDR3 is built from 15 residues. CDR3 loop: CASSLAPTGGTEAFF. In nucleotides, the CDR3 is TGTGCCAGCAGCTTAGCCCCTACAGGGGGCACTGAAGCTTTCTTT. Supplemented by reference TRBV7-6 and TRBJ1-1, the full variable domain reads GAGVSQSPRYKVTKRGQDVALRCDPISGHVSLYWYRQALGQGPEFLTYFNYEAQQDKSGLPNDRFSAERPEGSISTLTIQRTEQRDSAMYRCASSLAPTGGTEAFFGQGTRLTVV.

This chain links TRBV5-4 with TRBJ2-7; 8 bases align to TRBD1. Looked up from germline, CDR1 is SGHNT and CDR2 is YYREEE (reference sequence). This CDR3 has 16 amino acids. After removal of 5 bases from V and 2 bases from J, the junction contained 12 bases not matched to a gene. The CDR3 loop is CASSIQGQGLTYEQYF. CDR3 DNA sequence: TGTGCCAGCAGTATTCAAGGACAGGGCTTAACCTACGAGCAGTACTTC.